This TCR beta chain was sequenced during a study of beta chain features in type 1 diabetes listed by TCRdb under 2018. Some background on the complete study: Mean age, gender distribution, total cell number and subset yield did not differ between patients and healthy donors. Regulatory and stem cell-like memory subsets were isolated from only 8 patients and roughly 8 healthy donors, whereas naive and central memory subsets came from all 28 donors. A total of 90 million to 140 million sorted cells were examined across all samples, and RNA yield correlated strongly with the number of cells per subset. The study compared the TCRB repertoires of sorted circulating CD4+ T cell subsets in recently diagnosed type 1 diabetes patients with those in matched healthy donors.

Each donor gave one peripheral blood draw, averaging roughly 100 mL, which was collected into heparinised tubes. Naive, central memory, regulatory and stem cell-like memory CD4+ T cells were sorted on a BD FACSAria II using a panel including CD45RO, CCR7, CD25, CD127, CD95 and CD27. A purity above 98% was achieved for all sorted populations. PBMCs were isolated right away by Lymphoprep density gradient centrifugation and were stained directly, without culture. To minimize batch effects, samples were stained and sorted in pairs, one healthy donor with one patient per experiment. Only a few counts were recorded for this clone. No antigen is known for it. The junction differs from germline at one of its ends, possibly a read error. CDR1 and CDR2 are read off the germline V gene (reference sequence) as LNHDA and SQIVND. The CDR3 has 12 amino acids, counting the end cysteine and phenylalanine. The CDR3 DNA has 36 bases and is translated from base 1.

The High Capacity cDNA Reverse Transcription Kit was used to reverse transcribe all of the isolated RNA, meaning that expressed TCRB transcripts were what got sequenced. Deep immunoSEQ sequencing was applied to naive, central memory and regulatory T cell samples, giving an average of roughly 3.5 million total reads per sample. After sorted cells were lysed in RLT buffer, RNA was extracted with DNase-treated RNeasy Micro or Mini kits, with the choice depending on cell number. Each cell subset was processed on its own to prevent cross-contamination, while patient and healthy donor samples were processed together. The immunoSEQ multiplex PCR was used to amplify TCRB sequences from cDNA, yielding 87-bp fragments that span the CDR3 region. Amplicons were sequenced on the Illumina HiSeq platform. Per the original workflow: Synthetic template baselines were used to correct PCR bias computationally, reads within Hamming distance 2 were collapsed, and singletons that could not be merged were discarded. Reads were aligned against IMGT to assign V, D and J genes, CDR3 length and insertions or deletions at six rearrangement sites. Clonotype counts were normalized to sorted cell number within each subset before computing true diversity and Gini coefficients with the tcR R package. Repertoire sharing was quantified using the overlap coefficient calculated on TCRB nucleotide sequences. As a proxy for the pre-selection repertoire, out-of-frame TCRB sequences from naive cells were analyzed. Imported from immuneACCESS, the table was reduced by TCRdb to in-frame sequences with V and J called. These copies leave out some clones; in studies compared against another copy, an unresolved V gene accounts for under half, and the cause of the remainder is not known. Clone size and the V and J calls come from that table; the DNA yielded D and trimming. For this sample the table gives a few hundred thousand clones, of which about 15% were detected only once. The ten largest clones take up approximately 0.038% of the sample.

General findings and caveats noted by the study authors: Shorter templates might be favored by PCR, yet because patient and control samples were amplified and corrected together, any such skew would affect both groups equally. Type 1 diabetes patients showed a moderate but significant shortening of TCRB CDR3 length in all four CD4+ subsets. Sequencing cDNA rather than genomic DNA could over-represent highly expressing activated cells, although activation and CD3 levels did not differ between groups. Patients with type 1 diabetes made fewer insertions and deleted more nucleotides at VDJ recombination sites, implying thymic rearrangement abnormalities. HLA sub-analyses involved small numbers of individuals, so any influence of HLA type on TCRB rearrangement remained unresolved. Naive, central memory and regulatory TCRB repertoires appeared more similar among patients than among healthy donors.

This sequence originates from a man aged 25-45 years in good health. Sequencing was performed on naive CD4+ T cells from blood. The cell subset or site label, as the study defines it: true naive CD4+ T cells. The chain is assembled from TRBV19 and TRBJ2-6, and TRBD1 may be the D gene, going by 6 matching bases. The CDR3 amino acid sequence is: CASSIDRSGKQF. The nucleotide sequence is TGTGCCAGTAGTATCGACAGGTCTGGAAAGCAATTC.